The rows below give T cell receptor beta chains drawn from one sample of a study of neoadjuvant anti-PD-1 for oral cavity cancer. Libraries were prepared by immunoSEQ multiplex PCR; TCRdb keeps only in-frame clonotypes and omits some of them. The table lists under 8,000 clones, 55% to 70% of them singletons, with around 2.9% in the top ten. Specimen: PBMCs, collected after nivolumab (anti-PD-1) treatment. These receptors all stem from a person between 40 and 85 years old with oral cavity squamous cell carcinoma. CDR3s include the opening cysteine and the closing phenylalanine or tryptophan. A D gene is named only where the DNA matches it firmly. Size tells how often a clone was seen (once, few, many) or the class of an expanded clone, and some rows leave it out.

V gene	clone size	D gene	J gene	CDR3 protein	CDR3 DNA
TRBV2	-	-	TRBJ2-5	CASSDYLQETQYF	TGTGCCAGCAGTGATTACCTACAAGAGACCCAGTACTTC
TRBV6-6	-	TRBD2	TRBJ2-5	CASSYGLLAMGETQYF	TGTGCCAGCAGTTATGGGTTACTAGCGATGGGAGAGACCCAGTACTTC
TRBV2	once	-	TRBJ1-4	CASSEAPRGAGEKLFF	TGTGCCAGCAGTGAAGCCCCTAGGGGGGCGGGTGAAAAACTGTTTTTT
TRBV25-1	-	-	TRBJ1-6	CASSEPAGVPRKNSPLHF	TGTGCCAGCAGTGAACCCGCGGGCGTACCCAGAAAAAATTCACCCCTCCACTTT
TRBV19	-	TRBD2	TRBJ2-7	CASSSLAGRSYEQYF	TGTGCCAGTAGTTCTCTAGCGGGGCGATCCTACGAGCAGTACTTC
TRBV7-8	-	TRBD1	TRBJ1-5	CASSANRDRGRQPQHF	TGTGCCAGCAGCGCCAACCGGGACAGGGGTCGGCAGCCCCAGCATTTT
TRBV7-9	once	-	TRBJ2-7	CASSQDRGRGGYEQYF	TGTGCCAGCAGCCAAGACCGGGGCAGGGGAGGCTACGAGCAGTACTTC
TRBV10-2	-	-	TRBJ1-6	CASKGSFIYNSPLHF	TGCGCCAGCAAGGGCAGTTTCATCTATAATTCACCCCTCCACTTT
TRBV29-1	few	-	TRBJ2-3	CSVQNEGTDTQYF	TGCAGCGTGCAAAATGAGGGCACAGATACGCAGTATTTT
TRBV6-5	-	-	TRBJ2-1	CASTAGLSEQFF	TGTGCCAGCACCGCGGGGCTGTCTGAGCAGTTCTTC
TRBV7-9	few	-	TRBJ1-2	CASSLALGVNYGYTF	TGTGCCAGCAGCTTAGCGCTCGGAGTTAACTATGGCTACACCTTC
TRBV5-5	-	-	TRBJ1-6	CASSLGSSYNSPLHF	TGTGCCAGCAGCTTAGGGAGCTCCTATAATTCACCCCTCCACTTT
TRBV4-1	-	TRBD1	TRBJ1-5	CASSQETGVSNQPQHF	TGCGCCAGCAGCCAGGAAACAGGGGTAAGCAATCAGCCCCAGCATTTT
TRBV6-1	-	-	TRBJ1-6	CASSEKPGTYNSPLHF	TGTGCCAGCAGTGAAAAGCCGGGAACCTATAATTCACCCCTCCACTTT
TRBV4-3	-	TRBD2	TRBJ2-1	CASSQDMGGVSYNEQFF	TGCGCCAGCAGCCAAGATATGGGGGGGGTCAGCTACAATGAGCAGTTCTTC
TRBV21-1	-	-	TRBJ2-7	CASSGRRGQALSYEQYF	TGTGCCAGCAGCGGACGAAGGGGACAGGCCCTATCCTACGAGCAGTACTTC
TRBV6-5	-	-	TRBJ1-2	CASSYSRTRIYGYTF	TGTGCCAGCAGTTACTCGCGTACCAGGATCTATGGCTACACCTTC
TRBV19	-	-	TRBJ2-1	CASSIGGGARNEQFF	TGTGCCAGTAGTATTGGAGGGGGCGCTAGGAATGAGCAGTTCTTC
TRBV28	-	-	TRBJ1-4	CASSQIQTTEKLFF	TGTGCCAGCAGCCAAATCCAAACTACGGAAAAACTGTTTTTT
TRBV7-2	-	-	TRBJ2-5	CASSVAGGKQETQYF	TGTGCCAGCAGCGTCGCTGGTGGAAAACAAGAGACCCAGTACTTC
TRBV4-3	-	TRBD2	TRBJ2-7	CASSQDLERGEQYF	TGCGCCAGCAGCCAAGATTTAGAGCGGGGCGAGCAGTACTTC
TRBV6-5	-	-	TRBJ2-1	CASSSNRFRREQFF	TGTGCCAGCAGTTCCAATAGATTCAGGCGGGAGCAGTTCTTC
TRBV20-1	-	-	TRBJ2-7	CSATGSYEQYF	TGCAGTGCCACAGGGTCCTACGAGCAGTACTTC
TRBV5-5	-	-	TRBJ1-3	CASSLEFRTWGGHSGNTIYF	TGTGCCAGCAGCTTGGAATTCAGGACTTGGGGGGGACACTCTGGAAACACCATATATTTT
TRBV11-2	-	-	TRBJ2-1	CASSSQGKGTAEQFF	TGTGCCAGCAGCTCCCAGGGGAAGGGGACGGCCGAGCAGTTCTTC
TRBV7-9	-	-	TRBJ2-5	CASSVTGDRQETQYF	TGTGCCAGCAGCGTAACGGGTGACAGGCAAGAGACCCAGTACTTC
TRBV7-3	-	-	TRBJ2-3	CASSLIANTDTQYF	TGTGCCAGCAGCTTAATTGCGAACACAGATACGCAGTATTTT
TRBV19	-	TRBD1	TRBJ1-2	CASGTQGVGYGYTF	TGTGCCAGTGGGACCCAGGGGGTAGGCTATGGCTACACCTTC
TRBV4-3	-	-	TRBJ1-1	CASSQETRGYTEAFF	TGCGCCAGCAGCCAAGAAACGAGGGGCTACACTGAAGCTTTCTTT
TRBV5-1	few	TRBD1	TRBJ1-5	CASSWTGDNQPQHF	TGCGCCAGCAGCTGGACAGGGGACAATCAGCCCCAGCATTTT
TRBV25-1	-	-	TRBJ1-1	CASTRGWNTEAFF	TGTGCCAGCACCCGGGGGTGGAACACTGAAGCTTTCTTT
TRBV2	-	-	TRBJ2-1	CATYSGPRGNNEQFF	TGTGCCACCTATTCCGGGCCAAGGGGGAACAATGAGCAGTTCTTC
TRBV7-2	few	-	TRBJ1-3	CASSLRQLSSGNTIYF	TGTGCCAGCAGCTTGCGACAGCTTAGCTCTGGAAACACCATATATTTT
TRBV7-6	-	-	TRBJ1-3	CASSPAGQGLSSGNTIYF	TGTGCCAGCAGTCCCGCCGGTCAGGGCTTAAGCTCTGGAAACACCATATATTTT
TRBV11-2	-	-	TRBJ1-1	CASSPYREGNTEAFF	TGTGCCAGCAGCCCGTACAGGGAGGGGAACACTGAAGCTTTCTTT
TRBV6-1	-	TRBD1	TRBJ1-2	CAGSGTGSAGYTF	TGTGCCGGCTCCGGGACAGGGTCTGCTGGCTACACCTTC
TRBV14	-	TRBD2	TRBJ2-7	CASSQVAGGPYEQYF	TGTGCCAGCAGCCAAGTTGCGGGGGGGCCCTACGAGCAGTACTTC
TRBV11-2	-	-	TRBJ2-7	CASSLDVLRGFGSYEQYF	TGTGCCAGCAGCTTAGATGTCCTAAGGGGGTTTGGGTCCTACGAGCAGTACTTC
TRBV5-1	-	TRBD1	TRBJ1-2	CASSTKGRSDRGNYGYTF	TGCGCCAGCAGCACTAAGGGGCGATCCGACAGGGGAAACTATGGCTACACCTTC
TRBV4-1	-	TRBD1	TRBJ1-4	CASSQRTGYPGGEKLFF	TGCGCCAGCAGCCAGAGGACAGGGTATCCGGGTGGTGAAAAACTGTTTTTT
TRBV5-6	-	-	TRBJ2-7	CASSYGTGRLGYEQYF	TGTGCCAGCAGCTATGGCACAGGGAGGCTGGGCTACGAGCAGTACTTC
TRBV7-9	-	-	TRBJ2-1	CASSDRRGTQDNEQFF	TGTGCCAGCAGCGATCGTCGGGGAACACAAGACAATGAGCAGTTCTTC
TRBV5-1	-	-	TRBJ1-3	CASSSRLGDTIYF	TGCGCCAGCAGCTCGCGACTAGGCGACACCATATATTTT
TRBV4-3	-	-	TRBJ2-6	CASSQGPSGANVLTF	TGCGCCAGCAGCCAAGGCCCGTCTGGGGCCAACGTCCTGACTTTC
TRBV5-3	-	TRBD1	TRBJ2-2	CARSMGQGKTGELFF	TGTGCCAGAAGCATGGGACAGGGGAAGACCGGGGAGCTGTTTTTT
TRBV5-5	-	TRBD1	TRBJ2-7	CASSFGTGGHEQYF	TGTGCCAGCAGCTTCGGGACAGGGGGGCACGAGCAGTACTTC
TRBV19	-	TRBD2	TRBJ2-3	CASSITASGGARDTQYF	TGTGCCAGTAGTATAACGGCGAGCGGGGGGGCCAGAGATACGCAGTATTTT
TRBV19	-	-	TRBJ2-5	CASSPGQRETQYF	TGTGCCAGTAGCCCCGGACAGAGAGAGACCCAGTACTTC
TRBV5-6	-	-	TRBJ1-1	CASSLKIRDFGEAFF	TGTGCCAGCAGCTTGAAAATCAGGGACTTTGGTGAAGCTTTCTTT
TRBV5-6	few	-	TRBJ1-6	CASSSVLRSSYNSPLHF	TGTGCCAGCAGCTCGGTACTTCGGAGCTCCTATAATTCACCCCTCCACTTT
TRBV6-5	-	-	TRBJ2-7	CASSRSQTPTYEQYF	TGTGCCAGCAGTCGGAGCCAAACCCCGACCTACGAGCAGTACTTC
TRBV2	-	-	TRBJ2-3	CASSPRTRPSTDTQYF	TGTGCCAGCAGTCCTCGGACCCGGCCTAGCACAGATACGCAGTATTTT
TRBV5-4	-	TRBD1	TRBJ2-1	CASSFPGDRVTYNEQFF	TGTGCCAGCAGCTTCCCGGGGGACAGGGTAACCTACAATGAGCAGTTCTTC